The rows below give T cell receptor beta chains drawn from one sample of a study of vaccination and CD4 T cells after COVID-19. Each CDR3 protein gets one entry after TCRdb re-called the PCR reads with MiXCR. The sample contains 15,000 or so distinct CDR3 sequences, about 63% of which appear only once. Their antigens remain unidentified. Sequenced: CD4+ T cells from blood, cultured in vitro. The receptor source for this set is a human donor who had recovered from COVID-19. CDR3s include the opening cysteine and the closing phenylalanine or tryptophan. Fields, in order: V gene, J gene, clone size, D gene, CDR3 protein, CDR3 DNA. D genes are given only for firm matches. Where a row states a size, it is once, few, many or the class of an expanded clone; other rows omit it.

TRBV7-2	TRBJ1-5	once	NA	CASSLVKGVGQPQHF	TGTGCCAGCAGCTTAGTGAAGGGGGTCGGTCAGCCCCAGCATTTT
TRBV20-1	TRBJ2-7	NA	TRBD2	CSARGTSGIEQYF	TGCAGTGCTAGGGGGACTAGCGGGATCGAGCAGTACTTC
TRBV20-1	TRBJ1-2	NA	NA	CSARDREARDYHYGYTF	TGCAGTGCTAGAGACCGGGAAGCAAGGGACTATCACTATGGCTACACCTTC
TRBV19	TRBJ2-2	NA	NA	CASRGRTGELFF	TGTGCCAGTAGGGGTAGGACCGGGGAGCTGTTTTTT
TRBV20-1	TRBJ1-6	NA	NA	CSASARGGVHSPLHF	TGCAGTGCTAGTGCCCGCGGGGGCGTACATTCACCCCTCCACTTT
TRBV19	TRBJ2-5	NA	TRBD1	CASQGDPLQTQYF	TGTGCCAGCCAGGGGGATCCCCTCCAGACCCAGTACTTC
TRBV18	TRBJ2-3	NA	NA	CASSPADTQYF	TGTGCCAGCTCCCCAGCAGATACGCAGTATTTT
TRBV27	TRBJ2-2	NA	TRBD2	CASSPWGSGRSGELFF	TGTGCCAGCAGTCCGTGGGGTAGCGGGAGGTCGGGGGAGCTGTTTTTT
TRBV29-1	TRBJ2-3	few	NA	CSGGDENTDTQYF	TGCAGCGGTGGGGATGAAAATACAGATACGCAGTATTTT
TRBV7-9	TRBJ2-5	NA	NA	CASSLDAEETQYF	TGTGCCAGCAGCCTGGACGCTGAAGAGACCCAGTACTTC
TRBV7-2	TRBJ1-2	few	TRBD1	CASSSYRDRVYGYTF	TGTGCCAGCAGCTCTTACCGGGACAGGGTCTATGGCTACACCTTC
TRBV10-1	TRBJ1-6	NA	NA	CASSDGLGGYNSPLHF	TGCGCCAGCAGTGACGGACTAGGGGGATATAATTCACCCCTCCACTTT
TRBV10-1	TRBJ2-3	NA	NA	CASSALKPTADTQYF	TGCGCCAGCAGTGCCCTAAAACCCACGGCAGATACGCAGTATTTT
TRBV30	TRBJ1-6	NA	NA	CAWGVPLGNSPLHF	TGTGCCTGGGGCGTACCCCTCGGGAATTCACCCCTCCACTTT
TRBV2	TRBJ1-6	few	NA	CASSYMGSYNSPLHF	TGTGCCAGCAGCTACATGGGCTCCTATAATTCACCCCTCCACTTT
TRBV20-1	TRBJ2-1	NA	TRBD2	CSAGSGGPYNEQFF	TGCAGTGCTGGTAGCGGGGGCCCGTACAATGAGCAGTTCTTC
TRBV30	TRBJ2-3	NA	NA	CAWSDALAGRDTQYF	TGTGCCTGGAGTGACGCCTTGGCGGGGCGGGATACGCAGTATTTT
TRBV20-1	TRBJ1-6	NA	NA	CSASRTESSYNSPLHF	TGCAGTGCTAGTCGGACTGAAAGCTCCTATAATTCACCCCTCCACTTT
TRBV4-1	TRBJ2-5	NA	TRBD1	CASSQVLLPGTEQETQYF	TGCGCCAGCAGCCAAGTCTTACTTCCCGGGACAGAACAAGAGACCCAGTACTTC
TRBV6-1	TRBJ2-5	NA	NA	CASSGQVQETQYF	TGTGCCAGCAGTGGACAGGTCCAAGAGACCCAGTACTTC
TRBV20-1	TRBJ2-7	NA	NA	CSASFSQGMSEQYF	TGCAGTGCTAGTTTTTCCCAGGGGATGAGTGAGCAGTACTTC
TRBV7-8	TRBJ1-5	NA	NA	CASSPRGGDYSNQPQHF	TGTGCCAGCAGCCCCCGGGGAGGCGACTATAGCAATCAGCCCCAGCATTTT
TRBV7-9	TRBJ2-3	NA	NA	CASSTGITDTQYF	TGTGCCAGCAGCACGGGGATCACAGATACGCAGTATTTT
TRBV28	TRBJ1-2	NA	NA	CASSPGGQTNYGYTF	TGTGCCAGCAGTCCCGGGGGGCAGACCAACTATGGCTACACCTTC
TRBV7-9	TRBJ1-5	NA	TRBD1	CASSAGQSLEWGNQPQHF	TGTGCCAGCAGCGCGGGACAGAGCCTCGAATGGGGCAATCAGCCCCAGCATTTT
TRBV20-1	TRBJ2-7	NA	NA	CSAPRVGYEQYF	TGCAGTGCCCCTCGTGTAGGGTACGAGCAGTACTTC
TRBV5-5	TRBJ1-5	NA	NA	CASSLGQTDQPQHF	TGTGCCAGCAGCTTGGGACAGACTGATCAGCCCCAGCATTTT
TRBV7-2	TRBJ1-5	NA	NA	CASSRMGRINQPQHF	TGTGCCAGCAGCCGTATGGGACGGATCAATCAGCCCCAGCATTTT
TRBV5-4	TRBJ1-1	NA	TRBD1	CASSFRGLGTEAFF	TGTGCCAGCAGCTTCAGGGGGCTCGGTACTGAAGCTTTCTTT
TRBV28	TRBJ2-7	NA	NA	CASTLGVGQYF	TGTGCCAGCACCCTGGGGGTGGGACAGTACTTC
TRBV20-1	TRBJ1-6	NA	NA	CSARTGLGYNSPLHF	TGCAGTGCTAGAACAGGGTTGGGATATAATTCACCCCTCCACTTT
TRBV18	TRBJ1-6	NA	NA	CASSPNEGNSANSPLHF	TGTGCCAGCTCACCAAATGAGGGGAACAGTGCTAATTCACCCCTCCACTTT
TRBV20-1	TRBJ2-5	NA	NA	CSAHRSETQYF	TGCAGTGCCCATAGGTCAGAGACCCAGTACTTC
TRBV7-2	TRBJ2-3	NA	NA	CASSLASSRADTQYF	TGTGCCAGCAGCTTAGCGTCTAGCAGGGCAGATACGCAGTATTTT
TRBV7-9	TRBJ1-2	few	NA	CASSLDDVGGYTF	TGTGCCAGCAGCTTAGACGATGTCGGTGGCTACACCTTC
TRBV30	TRBJ2-2	NA	NA	CAWGLGSGELFF	TGTGCCTGGGGGTTGGGGTCCGGGGAGCTGTTTTTT
TRBV7-2	TRBJ2-5	few	TRBD2	CASSLAARTRVETQYF	TGTGCCAGCAGCTTAGCCGCGCGGACTAGGGTAGAGACCCAGTACTTC
TRBV7-9	TRBJ1-6	NA	NA	CASSLLDVSPLHF	TGTGCCAGCAGCTTACTAGATGTTTCACCCCTCCACTTT